A single sample gave rise to the 16 T cell receptor beta chains below, sequenced in a study of blood T cell repertoires in COVID-19. The repertoire was sequenced with immunoSEQ multiplex PCR; TCRdb's copy has only in-frame clones and lacks some. The data hold around 97,000 clones, with about 85% observed a single time. Material: peripheral blood. Receptors were obtained from a man aged 50-59 years in a cohort sampled during active COVID-19.

A few counts support this clone. The gene calls are TRBV5-1 and TRBJ2-2; D call uncertain. Per germline, CDR1 SGHRS and CDR2 YFSETQ. Deletions cut 2 bases from V and 0 bases from J, with 11 bases between. This CDR3 contains 16 residues. CDR3 amino acids: CASSFSRVSNTGELFF. CDR3 in DNA: TGCGCCAGCAGCTTCAGCCGGGTGTCGAACACCGGGGAGCTGTTTTTT.

As DNA, the CDR3 is TGCGCCAGCAGCTTCGGACAGATGGGACCAGATACGCAGTATTTT. This encodes CASSFGQMGPDTQYF. The gene calls are TRBV5-1 and TRBJ2-3; TRBD1 is a possible D gene (6 bases). V lost 2 bases and J lost 4, with 14 bases in between. Germline lookup yields CDR1 SGHRS and CDR2 YFSETQ. The CDR3 sequence is 15 residues long.

The chain carries TRBV4-1 and TRBJ2-3; 13 nucleotides agree with TRBD2. The V segment lost 8 bases and the J segment 4 bases; nucleotides outside the gene matches: 9. The germline CDR1 and CDR2 sequences are MGHRA and YSYEKL. This CDR3 region has 16 residues. CDR3 loop: CASAELAGGLADTQYF. CDR3 DNA sequence: TGCGCCAGCGCAGAACTAGCGGGGGGGCTAGCAGATACGCAGTATTTT.

The chain recombines TRBV29-1 with TRBJ1-1, with TRBD1 matching 7 bases. CDR1 SQVTM and CDR2 ANQGSEA come from the germline V gene. The junction had 8 bases not matched to a gene; V was cut back by 7 bases and J by 0 bases. This CDR3 comprises 14 residues. The CDR3 coding sequence is TGCAGCGCAGCGACAGGGCTGATGAACACTGAAGCTTTCTTT. Protein: CSAATGLMNTEAFF. Drawing the rest from reference TRBV29-1 and TRBJ1-1, the complete variable domain is SAVISQKPSRDICQRGTSLTIQCQVDSQVTMMFWYRQQPGQSLTLIATANQGSEATYESGFVIDKFPISRPNLTFSTLTVSNMSPEDSSIYLCSAATGLMNTEAFFGQGTRLTVV.

This clone was detected once. The chain carries TRBV7-9 and TRBJ1-1, with D possibly being TRBD1 (5 bases). This CDR3 region has 15 residues. Germline V CDR1 and CDR2: SEHNR, FQNEAQ (reference sequence). V gave up 5 bases and J gave up 0 bases, with 13 bases separating them. CDR3 sequence (DNA): TGTGCCAGCAGCCCGACCCAGGGAATGAACACTGAAGCTTTCTTT. Amino acids: CASSPTQGMNTEAFF.

The CDR3 sequence is CASTTGASLQETQYF. Here the CDR3 DNA reads TGCGCCAGCACGACAGGGGCGAGTCTACAAGAGACCCAGTACTTC. The chain uses TRBV5-1 and TRBJ2-5, with TRBD1 matching 8 bases. Germline CDR1 is SGHRS and CDR2 is YFSETQ. This CDR3 has 15 residues. Losses at the gene ends were 6 bases for V and 2 bases for J; bases not matched to a gene: 9.

The V and J genes are TRBV19 and TRBJ2-7, with 9 bases lining up with TRBD1. Germline assignment: CDR1 LNHDA and CDR2 SQIVND (reference sequence). CDR3 length: 18 amino acids. Unmatched junction bases numbered 21, after V lost 6 bases and J lost 6 bases. As DNA, the CDR3 is TGTGCCAGTAGAAGAAAAATACTCCGGGACAGGGAGACCACCGAGCAGTACGTC. It is translated as CASRRKILRDRETTEQYV.

This clone was recorded a few times. This chain joins TRBV28 and TRBJ1-4; 9 bases fit TRBD1. Germline V lookup: CDR1 MDHEN, CDR2 SYDVKM. The CDR3 covers 17 residues. The V segment lost 5 bases and the J segment 8 bases; nucleotides outside the gene matches: 15. CDR3 sequence: CASSTRDRASFREKLFF. CDR3 nucleotides: TGTGCCAGCAGTACCCGGGACAGGGCATCGTTCAGGGAAAAACTGTTTTTT. The full variable domain, in which reference TRBV28 and TRBJ1-4 provide the parts outside the CDR3, is DVKVTQSSRYLVKRTGEKVFLECVQDMDHENMFWYRQDPGLGLRLIYFSYDVKMKEKGDIPEGYSVSREKKERFSLILESASTNQTSMYLCASSTRDRASFREKLFFGSGTQLSVL.

The V gene is TRBV19, the J gene TRBJ2-2; 10 bases fit TRBD1. Germline trimming cut 8 bases from V and 8 bases from J; bases unmatched to any gene: 11. The CDR3 spans 15 residues. In germline, CDR1 is LNHDA, CDR2 SQIVND (reference sequence). For the CDR3, the DNA is TGTGCCAGTCTACCGGGACAGGGGTTTGTGGGGGAGCTGTTTTTT. Translating gives CASLPGQGFVGELFF.

The chain has TRBV4-2 and TRBJ1-1, with D unclear. Trimming removed 4 bases at V and 1 base at J, with 13 bases between. CDR1 is LGHNA, CDR2 YNFKEQ, per germline. The CDR3 runs to 15 residues. The CDR3 loop is CASSRQEDSNTEAFF. CDR3 sequence (DNA): TGTGCCAGCAGCCGGCAGGAGGATTCGAACACTGAAGCTTTCTTT.

This clone was counted once. The CDR3, as DNA: TGCGCCAGCAGCCAAGATATTGGGCAGAACACCATATATTTT. Its translation is CASSQDIGQNTIYF. This sequence joins TRBV4-3 and TRBJ1-3, with D uncertain. Trimming removed 0 bases from V and 7 bases from J, with 10 bases in between. CDR3 length: 14 residues. Germline-derived CDR1 and CDR2 are LGHNA and YSLEER.

In its sample, this clone was seen a few times. CDR3 DNA sequence: TGCGCCAGCAGCATGCAGACAGCCGCTAATGAAAAACTGTTTTTT. Encoded protein: CASSMQTAANEKLFF. This chain uses TRBV4-1 with TRBJ1-4, with TRBD1 as a possible D gene (5 bases). V was shortened by 5 bases and J by 3 bases, with 13 bases between the two germline ends. This CDR3 has 15 residues. In germline, CDR1 is MGHRA, CDR2 YSYEKL.

This chain joins TRBV7-2 and TRBJ2-7; TRBD2 is a possible D gene (6 bases). There are 13 residues in the CDR3. CDR1 is SGHTA, CDR2 FQGNSA, per germline. The V gene lost 5 bases and the J gene lost 3 bases, with 11 bases spanning the gap. The CDR3 sequence is CASSLRGYYEQYF. CDR3 nucleotides: TGTGCCAGCAGCCTACGGGGGTACTACGAGCAGTACTTC.

CDR3 protein: CASSLSPGSSYNSPLHF. The CDR3 bases are TGTGCCAGCAGTTTGAGCCCGGGTAGTTCCTATAATTCACCCCTCCACTTT. The chain employs TRBV28 and TRBJ1-6; D gene uncertain. The V end was cut by 3 bases, the J end by 1 base, with 13 bases between. In germline, CDR1 is MDHEN, CDR2 SYDVKM. The CDR3 is made up of 17 amino acids.

The J gene is TRBJ1-2, the V gene TRBV9; D is perhaps TRBD1 (6 bases). CDR1 and CDR2 (germline): SGDLS, YYNGEE. Trimming pared 3 bases from V and 3 bases from J, leaving 18 bases between. This CDR3 comprises 16 residues. The chain's CDR3 is CASSGSRGIGDYGYTF. The CDR3 DNA follows: TGTGCCAGCAGCGGCTCAAGGGGGATCGGGGACTATGGCTACACCTTC.

The chain has TRBV6-6 and TRBJ2-2; TRBD1 matches 8 bases. This CDR3 has 15 residues. The trim removed 6 bases at V and 4 bases at J, leaving 7 bases unmatched. The germline V gene encodes CDR1 MNHNY and CDR2 SVGAGI (reference sequence). CDR3 sequence: CASSRLTGVTGELFF. The DNA for the CDR3 is TGTGCCAGCAGCCGACTGACAGGGGTCACCGGGGAGCTGTTTTTT.